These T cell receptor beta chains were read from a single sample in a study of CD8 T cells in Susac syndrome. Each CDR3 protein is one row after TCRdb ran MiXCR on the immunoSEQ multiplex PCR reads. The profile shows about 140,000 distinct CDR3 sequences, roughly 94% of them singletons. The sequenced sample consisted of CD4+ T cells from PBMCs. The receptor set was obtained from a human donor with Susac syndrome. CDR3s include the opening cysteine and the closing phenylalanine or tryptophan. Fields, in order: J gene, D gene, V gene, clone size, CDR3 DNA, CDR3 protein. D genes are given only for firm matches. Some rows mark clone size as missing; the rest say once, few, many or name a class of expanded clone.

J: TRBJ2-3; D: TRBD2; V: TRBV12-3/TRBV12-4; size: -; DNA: TGTGCCAGCAGCCTCGGTCTCCGGGGGGATACGCAGTTTTTT; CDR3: CASSLGLRGDTQFF
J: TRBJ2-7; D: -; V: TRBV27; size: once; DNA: TGTGCCAGCAGTCTCACGGGATTAGGGGAGCAGTACTTC; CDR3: CASSLTGLGEQYF
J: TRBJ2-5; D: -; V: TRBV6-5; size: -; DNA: TGTGCCAGCTTTAGATCCCCCACGGAGACCCAGTACTTC; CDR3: CASFRSPTETQYF
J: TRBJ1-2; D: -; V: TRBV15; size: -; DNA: TGTGCCACCAGCAGAGGGGAGGGTAACTATGGCTACACCTTC; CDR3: CATSRGEGNYGYTF
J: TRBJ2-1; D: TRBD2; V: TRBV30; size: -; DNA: TGTGCCTGGCACTTAACTAGCGGGAGTAACAATGAGCAGTTCTTC; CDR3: CAWHLTSGSNNEQFF
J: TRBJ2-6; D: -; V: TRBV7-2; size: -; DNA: TGTGCCAGCAGCCGGAACAGGGCCAACGTCCTGACTTTC; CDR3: CASSRNRANVLTF
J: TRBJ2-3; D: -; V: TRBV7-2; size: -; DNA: TGTGCCAGCAGCTTAGGAGGCTATACAGATACGCAGTATTTT; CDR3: CASSLGGYTDTQYF